This T cell receptor (beta chain) was identified in a study of vaccination effects on CD4 cells after COVID-19. Study as a whole: After the second dose, samples were taken at median day 72. Study-wide points: Cross-reactivity toward common cold coronaviruses was confined to only 1 of 255 vaccine-induced clones in healthy vaccinees. The study, lacking early post-infection timepoints, had few convalescent patients.

As concerns this clone: The antigen is unknown.

Sequencing used immunoSEQ multiplex PCR; TCRdb keeps in-frame clones, though not all of them. The repertoire holds around 30,000 clones, 55% to 70% seen once, with about 8.4% in the top ten. Antigen-specific CD4+ T cells expanded by the ViraFEST assay with viral peptide pools were then sequenced. Following 10 days of culture, CD4+ T cells were isolated. Two-dose vaccination with either BNT162b2 or mRNA-1273 was given to the participants. Every well housed two million PBMC, which grew in culture alongside 10 IU/ml IL-2 and roughly 9.8 ug/ml peptides. The source is a human donor who received a COVID-19 vaccine. The material sequenced was CD4+ T cells from PBMCs cultured with SARS-CoV-2 spike peptides, taken after COVID-19 vaccination.

CDR3: CASSLAGTGDGYTF. Here the CDR3 DNA reads TGTGCCAGCAGTTTAGCCGGGACAGGGGATGGCTACACCTTC. V and J are TRBV6-5 and TRBJ1-2; 10 nucleotides agree with TRBD1. The germline V gene encodes CDR1 MNHEY and CDR2 SVGAGI. J gave up 6 bases and V 4 bases, and 5 bases lay outside the gene matches. This CDR3 is built from 14 residues.